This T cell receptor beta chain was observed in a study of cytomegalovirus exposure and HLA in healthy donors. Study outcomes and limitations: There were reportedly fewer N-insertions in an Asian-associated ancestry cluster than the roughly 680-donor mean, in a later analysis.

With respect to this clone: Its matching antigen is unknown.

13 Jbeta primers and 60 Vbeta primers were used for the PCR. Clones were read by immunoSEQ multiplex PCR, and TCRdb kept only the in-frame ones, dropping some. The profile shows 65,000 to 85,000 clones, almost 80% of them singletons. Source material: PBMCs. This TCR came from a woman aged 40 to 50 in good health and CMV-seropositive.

In DNA, the CDR3 is TGTGCCAGTAGTATCGGTCTTATGAACACTGAAGCTTTCTTT. Translated: CASSIGLMNTEAFF. This rearrangement joins TRBV19 to TRBJ1-1; D gene unclear. The CDR3 extends over 14 amino acids. V gave up 3 bases and J gave up 0 bases, with 8 bases separating them. The V gene's germline CDR1 is LNHDA and CDR2 SQIVND (reference sequence).